Shown below are 10 T cell receptor beta chains from a single sample sequenced in a study of blood T cell repertoires in COVID-19. Only in-frame clones appear in the TCRdb table, and some are missing; sequencing was by immunoSEQ multiplex PCR. Altogether under 200,000 clones are present, 83% being singletons, with the ten largest covering 1.5% to 1.7%. Material for sequencing was peripheral blood. These receptor sequences come from a human donor in a cohort sampled during active COVID-19.

The chain is built from TRBV15 and TRBJ2-1; D unresolved. V was cut by 0 bases and J by 14 bases, with 14 bases left in between. Per germline, CDR1 LNHNV and CDR2 YYDKDF (reference sequence). The CDR3 is 13 residues long. CDR3 nucleotide sequence: TGTGCCACCAGCAGAGATGAGAGCAGGTCTAAGTTCTTC. It specifies CATSRDESRSKFF.

The gene calls are TRBV5-8 and TRBJ1-3; D unresolved. The germline V gene encodes CDR1 SGHTS and CDR2 YDEGEE. The CDR3 contains 14 residues. V was clipped by 5 bases and J by 0 bases, with 9 bases between them. The chain's CDR3 is CASRRESSGNTIYF. CDR3 nucleotides: TGTGCCAGCAGGAGAGAAAGCTCTGGAAACACCATATATTTT.

The chain combines TRBV4-3 with TRBJ2-7, with TRBD2 matching over 10 bases. Losses at the gene ends were 3 bases for V and 5 bases for J; bases not matched to a gene: 7. There are 15 residues in the CDR3. CDR1 and CDR2 from the germline V gene are LGHNA and YSLEER. The CDR3 sequence is CASSHTVAGGDEQYF. The CDR3 coding sequence is TGCGCCAGCAGCCACACTGTAGCGGGAGGAGACGAGCAGTACTTC.

The J gene is TRBJ2-2, the V gene TRBV28, with TRBD2 identical over 7 bases. In germline, CDR1 is MDHEN, CDR2 SYDVKM. The CDR3 consists of 16 residues. With V trimmed by 1 base and J by 1 base, 3 bases remained unmatched. CDR3 sequence (DNA): TGTGCCAGCAGTTTATTCTCGGGAGGGAACACCGGGGAGCTGTTTTTT. Its translation: CASSLFSGGNTGELFF.

J is TRBJ2-3 and V is TRBV4-3, with a tentative D call TRBD1 (6 bases). The CDR3 sequence is 14 residues long. V was trimmed by 4 bases and J by 0 bases, leaving 8 bases between them. In germline, CDR1 is LGHNA, CDR2 YSLEER. The CDR3, as DNA: TGCGCCAGCAGCCTGGGGGCGAGCACAGATACGCAGTATTTT. Protein sequence: CASSLGASTDTQYF.

This clone was counted a single time. The chain has TRBV28 and TRBJ1-5; perhaps TRBD1 as D (6 bases). The length of the CDR3 is 16 residues. Trimming removed 6 bases from V and 2 bases from J, with 17 bases in between. Germline V lookup: CDR1 MDHEN, CDR2 SYDVKM. The CDR3 is CASSSPQGLGNQPQHF. The CDR3 DNA sequence: TGTGCCAGCAGCTCCCCACAGGGTCTGGGCAATCAGCCCCAGCATTTT.

The V call is TRBV19, the J call TRBJ1-1; TRBD1 aligns across 8 bases. V lost 6 bases to trimming and J lost 3 bases; unmatched junction nucleotides: 6. The CDR3 is 14 residues long. Germline lookup yields CDR1 LNHDA and CDR2 SQIVND (reference sequence). The CDR3 region is CASSGQGPYTEAFF. The CDR3 DNA follows: TGTGCCAGTAGCGGACAGGGCCCCTACACTGAAGCTTTCTTT.

The chain is built from TRBV6-2 or TRBV6-3 and TRBJ1-5, with D hard to call. In germline, CDR1 is MNHEY, CDR2 SVGEGT. There are 16 residues in the CDR3. Trimming stripped 3 bases from V and 0 bases from J, with 12 bases between. In DNA form, the CDR3 reads TGTGCCAGCAGTTATAGTCGGGAAAATAGCAATCAGCCCCAGCATTTT. As protein: CASSYSRENSNQPQHF.

CDR3 nucleotides: TGTGCCAGCAGGAACCAGGAGGGGGGGCCTAATTCACCCCTCCACTTT. As protein: CASRNQEGGPNSPLHF. The chain uses TRBV5-4 and TRBJ1-6, with a possible D match to TRBD1 (6 bases). In germline, CDR1 is SGHNT, CDR2 YYREEE (reference sequence). Trimming took 5 bases from V and 6 from J, leaving 18 bases between them. The CDR3 loop spans 16 amino acids.

CDR3 sequence (DNA): TGTGCCAGTAGTATGGGCGCTAATGAAAAACTGTTTTTT. It encodes CASSMGANEKLFF. The chain is built from TRBV19 and TRBJ1-4; no clear D. With 3 bases removed from V and 3 bases from J, the gap between germline ends came to 5 bases. The CDR3 is 13 residues long. Germline-derived CDR1 and CDR2 are LNHDA and SQIVND (reference sequence).